A single sample gave rise to the 14 T cell receptor beta chains below, sequenced in a study of cytomegalovirus exposure and HLA in healthy donors. Vbeta (60) and Jbeta (13) primers were used in the PCR. Here immunoSEQ multiplex PCR was the method, and the copy in TCRdb shows in-frame clones only, minus some. The table shows some 200,000 clones, with approximately 82% occurring only once. The sequenced sample was PBMCs. The receptor set was obtained from a young woman in good health and CMV-seronegative.

The V gene is TRBV30, the J gene TRBJ2-7; 9 nucleotides align to TRBD2. Germline CDR1 and CDR2: GTSNPN and SVGIG (reference sequence). With V trimmed by 3 bases and J by 4 bases, 13 bases remained unmatched. This CDR3 has 16 residues. The CDR3: CAWSPSPLAGRYEQYF. CDR3 nucleotides: TGTGCCTGGAGCCCGAGCCCTCTAGCGGGAAGGTACGAGCAGTACTTC.

The chain has TRBV2 and TRBJ2-4; 7 bases agree with TRBD1. The CDR3 is made up of 14 amino acids. J gave up 4 bases and V 6 bases, and 6 bases lay outside the gene matches. Looked up from germline, CDR1 is SNHLY and CDR2 is FYNNEI. The CDR3 loop reads CASRSWGQKNIQYF. In nucleotides, the CDR3 is TGTGCCAGCAGGAGCTGGGGACAGAAAAACATTCAGTACTTC.

Note on this clone: An end of the junction does not agree with germline; a read error may underlie this. The rearrangement links TRBV7-8 to TRBJ2-1; 10 bases agree with TRBD2. Germline V CDR1 and CDR2: SGHVS, FQNEAQ. CDR3 size: 18 residues. The CDR3 DNA follows: TGTGCCAGCAGCCTAGCACTGGGGGCTAGCGGGAGCAGGAGTGAGCAGTTCTTC. Translation: CASSLALGASGSRSEQFF.

The rearrangement uses TRBV29-1 and TRBJ2-1, with D maybe TRBD2 (5 bases). V lost 4 bases and J lost 7, with 14 bases in between. The CDR3 has 13 residues. Germline V gives CDR1 SQVTM, CDR2 ANQGSEA. CDR3 sequence (DNA): TGCAGCGTTGTGTGGGGAGCGTCAAATGAGCAGTTCTTC. Translating it yields CSVVWGASNEQFF.

This chain connects TRBV6-4 to TRBJ2-3; TRBD1 might be the D (6 bases). Germline V gene data show CDR1 as MRHNA and CDR2 as SNTAGT. Trimming shortened V by 5 bases and J by 2 bases, and 11 bases separated the two germline ends. CDR3 length: 14 residues. CDR3 bases: TGTGCCAGCAGTCCCAGGGGCACCACAGATACGCAGTATTTT. It specifies CASSPRGTTDTQYF.

This clone came up a few times. The gene calls are TRBV6-5 and TRBJ1-5; D might be TRBD1 (6 bases). Trimming took 2 bases from V and 7 from J, leaving 15 bases between them. Germline assignment: CDR1 MNHEY and CDR2 SVGAGI. This CDR3 is built from 15 residues. The CDR3: CASSYSHRAKQPQHF. The CDR3 DNA reads as TGTGCCAGCAGTTACAGTCACAGGGCGAAGCAGCCCCAGCATTTT.

J is TRBJ2-1 and V is TRBV5-6; 8 nucleotides align to TRBD2. Trimming cost V 7 bases and J 2 bases; bases outside gene matches: 11. The CDR3 is 16 amino acids. From germline, CDR1 is SGHDT and CDR2 YYEEEE. The CDR3 loop reads CASGFKTSGTYNEQFF. DNA of the CDR3: TGTGCCAGCGGTTTTAAAACTAGCGGCACCTACAATGAGCAGTTCTTC.

The chain couples TRBV7-9 to TRBJ2-1; no clear D gene. Germline loops: CDR1 SEHNR, CDR2 FQNEAQ (reference sequence). CDR3 size: 14 residues. Trimming removed 1 base from V and 9 bases from J, with 13 bases in between. The CDR3 sequence is CASSLDGRVGEQFF. CDR3 sequence (DNA): TGTGCCAGCAGCTTAGATGGTCGGGTCGGTGAGCAGTTCTTC.

This clone was picked up one time. The chain links TRBV7-2 to TRBJ2-1, with D uncertain. Deletions cut 3 bases from V and 9 bases from J, with 12 bases between. This CDR3 has 13 residues. Germline CDR1 SGHTA, CDR2 FQGNSA. The CDR3 DNA follows: TGTGCCAGCAGCTTCGCGTCTTTTCCTGAGCAGTTCTTC. Protein sequence: CASSFASFPEQFF.

The chain employs TRBV5-5 and TRBJ2-7; 7 positions match TRBD2. The ends lost 1 base at V and 5 bases at J; junction bases unmatched: 3. The CDR3 covers 13 residues. From germline, CDR1 is SGHKS and CDR2 YYEKEE (reference sequence). CDR3 amino acids: CASSLFRGDEQYF. Written as DNA, the CDR3 is TGTGCCAGCAGCTTGTTTCGGGGGGACGAGCAGTACTTC.

The genes are TRBV19 and TRBJ2-2; D gene ambiguous. This CDR3 is 13 amino acids long. Germline CDR1 reads LNHDA; CDR2 reads SQIVND (reference sequence). With 8 bases removed from V and 4 bases from J, the gap between germline ends came to 11 bases. CDR3 amino acids: CASQQPRTGELFF. The DNA of the CDR3 is TGTGCCAGTCAACAGCCTCGCACCGGGGAGCTGTTTTTT.

The chain joins TRBV7-2 to TRBJ1-6; the match to TRBD1 covers 7 bases. Germline V CDR1 and CDR2: SGHTA, FQGNSA. The CDR3 has 16 amino acids. Unmatched junction bases numbered 7, after V lost 1 base and J lost 7 bases. DNA for the CDR3: TGTGCCAGCAGCTTAGAAGGGACAGCCTTCAATTCACCCCTCCACTTT. Translation: CASSLEGTAFNSPLHF.

As regards this clone: Other DNA sequences from this sample encode an identical CDR3 as well. The rearrangement links TRBV5-1 to TRBJ1-5, with no clear D. The V gene's germline CDR1 is SGHRS and CDR2 YFSETQ. The CDR3 is made up of 13 amino acids. V was clipped by 0 bases and J by 4 bases, with 5 bases between them. CDR3 in amino acids: CASSLAGNQPQHF. For the CDR3, the DNA is TGCGCCAGCAGCTTGGCGGGGAATCAGCCCCAGCATTTT.

The genes are TRBV28 and TRBJ2-1; 9 positions agree with TRBD2. J lost 0 bases, V lost 3 bases, and 3 bases had no gene match. This CDR3 has 16 amino acids. Germline lookup yields CDR1 MDHEN and CDR2 SYDVKM. CDR3 bases: TGTGCCAGCAGTTTCTTAGCGGGAGACTCCTACAATGAGCAGTTCTTC. Translation: CASSFLAGDSYNEQFF.